The 21 T cell receptor beta chains listed next were all sequenced from one sample in a study of regulatory T cells in long-lasting Graves disease (dated by TCRdb to about 2021). Library preparation used multiplex PCR. Sequencer: Illumina HiSeq 4000. iRepertoire HTBI primers and Arm-PCR amplification of CDR3 regions were used to construct TCR beta libraries. Using fastp trimming at Q25 and MiXCR clonotype assembly, TCRdb reanalyzed the public sequencing data and kept in-frame beta chains. Under each unique CDR3 protein, matching rows form one entry showing the most common genes and DNA. This sample gives a few hundred thousand distinct CDR3 sequences in total; 16% of them show up just once. Jointly, the top ten make up approximately 30% of the sample. In light of the paper, this sample's time point label describes: newly diagnosed GD, antithyroid drugs for less than 3 months. For both TCR sequencing and RNA sequencing, RNA was extracted from PBMCs using TRIzol.

This sample also belongs to another study, concerning T cells in Graves' hyperthyroidism and ophthalmopathy.

The material was peripheral blood mononuclear cells (PBMCs), obtained at new diagnosis, from a patient treated with antithyroid drugs. These receptors were collected from a middle-aged man with Graves disease. Donor details come from another sample of the same person, matched by shared clones.

This clonotype was observed many times. The chain employs TRBV5-1 and TRBJ2-3; 8 nucleotides agree with TRBD2. Unmatched junction bases numbered 6, after V lost 4 bases and J lost 8 bases. CDR1 and CDR2 (germline): SGHRS, YFSETQ. The CDR3 is 13 amino acids. The CDR3 here is CASSLNSGATQYF. The CDR3 coding sequence is TGCGCCAGCAGCCTGAATAGCGGGGCTACGCAGTATTTT. Together with reference TRBV5-1 and TRBJ2-3, the CDR3 gives the full variable domain: KAGVTQTPRYLIKTRGQQVTLSCSPISGHRSVSWYQQTPGQGLQFLFEYFSETQRNKGNFPGRFSGRQFSNSRSEMNVSTLELGDSALYLCASSLNSGATQYFGPGTRLTVL.

This clonotype was seen repeatedly, ten times or more. The genes are TRBV18 and TRBJ1-3; D gene unclear. V was cut by 1 base and J by 0 bases, with 13 bases left in between. This CDR3 has 17 amino acids. Germline V lookup: CDR1 KGHSH, CDR2 LQKENI. The CDR3: CASSPRAHHNSGNTIYF. Here the CDR3 DNA reads TGTGCCAGCTCACCACGGGCACATCATAACTCTGGAAACACCATATATTTT.

This clonotype occurred many times. The chain joins TRBV6-1 to TRBJ2-5; D uncertain. Germline lookup yields CDR1 MNHNS and CDR2 SASEGT. Trimming left V 10 bases short and J 0 bases short, with 15 bases between. The CDR3 sequence is 14 residues long. In DNA form, the CDR3 reads TGTGCCACATCTGCGAGGCGGTACCAAGAGACCCAGTACTTC. This encodes CATSARRYQETQYF.

This clonotype appeared many times. The CDR3: CASSLISQGEYEQYF. The CDR3 DNA reads TGTGCCAGCAGCTTAATCTCTCAGGGGGAGTACGAGCAGTACTTC. The V gene is TRBV11-2, the J gene TRBJ2-7; 7 bases match TRBD1. The junction had 8 bases not matched to a gene; V was cut back by 2 bases and J by 4 bases. Germline assignment: CDR1 SGHAT and CDR2 FQNNGV. The CDR3 has 15 amino acids.

The sample holds many counts of this clonotype. The chain recombines TRBV6-2 or TRBV6-3 with TRBJ2-7; tentatively, D is TRBD2 (6 bases). V lost 4 bases and J lost 6, with 13 bases in between. The V gene's germline CDR1 is MNHEY and CDR2 SVGEGT. CDR3 length: 13 amino acids. The CDR3 is CASSSGLLGEQYF. The CDR3 nucleotides read TGTGCCAGCAGTTCGGGACTCCTTGGCGAGCAGTACTTC.

Details on this clonotype: A single base is all that separates this from a far larger clone, so a read error is likely. This chain connects TRBV27 to TRBJ2-3; D remains unclear. The end of the DNA fits TRBJ1-1 better, so the J call may be wrong. Per germline, CDR1 MNHEY and CDR2 SMNVEV (reference sequence). CDR3 length: 14 amino acids. CDR3 nucleotides: TGTGCCAGCAGCATGACACGGACGAACACTGTAGCTTTCTTT. It is translated as CASSMTRTNTVAFF.

This chain uses TRBV10-3 with TRBJ2-1; 11 bases align to TRBD2. V lost 6 bases to trimming and J lost 7 bases; unmatched junction nucleotides: 5. The V gene's germline CDR1 is ENHRY and CDR2 SYGVKD. The CDR3 runs to 14 residues. The CDR3 protein is CAIRTSGGWNEQFF. In DNA form, the CDR3 reads TGTGCCATCAGAACTAGCGGGGGATGGAATGAGCAGTTCTTC.

This clonotype was seen only a few times. The chain is built from TRBV7-2 and TRBJ2-7; D is perhaps TRBD1 (5 bases). V dropped 1 base and J dropped 5 bases, with 6 bases sitting between them. The CDR3 spans 12 residues. Germline CDR1 reads SGHTA; CDR2 reads FQGNSA. CDR3 in DNA: TGTGCCAGCAGCTTAGGGGGCGACGAGCAGTACTTC. It yields the protein CASSLGGDEQYF.

The sample holds many counts of this clonotype. The V call is TRBV5-1, the J call TRBJ2-3; 13 bases agree with TRBD2. CDR3 size: 15 residues. Germline CDR1 reads SGHRS; CDR2 reads YFSETQ. V was pared by 4 bases and J by 4 bases, with 3 bases of the junction left unmatched. The CDR3 is CASSAGLAGADTQYF. In DNA form, the CDR3 reads TGCGCCAGCAGCGCCGGACTAGCGGGGGCAGATACGCAGTATTTT.

The chain combines TRBV20-1 with TRBJ2-7; 7 nucleotides agree with TRBD2. The CDR3 is made up of 14 amino acids. Germline CDR1 reads DFQATT; CDR2 reads SNEGSKA (reference sequence). V lost 0 bases and J lost 7; bases outside the gene matches: 9. CDR3 nucleotides: TGCAGTGCTAGAGATCAGCCCACGCGGGGGGAGCAGTACTTC. Amino acid sequence: CSARDQPTRGEQYF.

This clonotype was detected a few times. A read error may be the cause here, since a much bigger clone is one base away. The chain links TRBV6-5 to TRBJ2-5; D remains unclear. Germline V CDR1 and CDR2: MNHEY, SVGAGI. The CDR3 loop spans 13 amino acids. The CDR3 spells CTSSYPGGETQYF. DNA for the CDR3: TGTACCAGCAGTTACCCGGGTGGAGAGACCCAGTACTTC.

V is TRBV28 and J is TRBJ2-2, with 8 bases fitting TRBD1. The CDR3 totals 14 residues. Germline V CDR1 and CDR2: MDHEN, SYDVKM. J was trimmed by 10 bases and V by 8 bases; bases with no gene match: 12. In DNA form, the CDR3 reads TGTGCCAGCTCCCCTACAGGGGGTAACGAGGAGCTGTTTTTT. As protein: CASSPTGGNEELFF.

There are many counts of this clonotype. This chain joins TRBV7-2 and TRBJ2-7; no clear D gene. Germline values: CDR1 SGHTA, CDR2 FQGNSA. V lost 5 bases to trimming and J lost 2 bases, with 10 bases between them. This CDR3 region has 13 residues. CDR3 residues: CASSGRLAYEQYF. The CDR3, as DNA: TGTGCCAGCAGCGGCAGGTTAGCCTACGAGCAGTACTTC. The full variable domain, rest sourced from reference TRBV7-2 and TRBJ2-7, is GAGVSQSPSNKVTEKGKDVELRCDPISGHTALYWYRQSLGQGLEFLIYFQGNSAPDKSGLPSDRFSAERTGGSVSTLTIQRTQQEDSAVYLCASSGRLAYEQYFGPGTRLTVT.

This clonotype was seen more than once but under ten times. The chain combines TRBV6-1 with TRBJ2-6; D uncertain. The germline V and J ends were trimmed by 6 bases and 2 bases, with 8 bases remaining between them. This CDR3 comprises 14 residues. Looked up from germline, CDR1 is MNHNS and CDR2 is SASEGT. CDR3 sequence (DNA): TGTGCCAGCAGATCCGTTGCTGGGGCCAACGTCCTGACTTTC. Translation gives CASRSVAGANVLTF.

On this clonotype: A single base separates this from a much larger clone, so it may be a read error. This chain connects TRBV7-8 to TRBJ2-7; D may be TRBD2 (5 bases). Germline lookup yields CDR1 SGHVS and CDR2 FQNEAQ. The CDR3 runs to 13 residues. Written as DNA, the CDR3 is TGTGCCAGCAGCTTATGGGCGGGTTTGGAGCAGTGCTTC. Protein: CASSLWAGLEQCF. Full variable domain (missing parts from reference TRBV7-8 and TRBJ2-7): GAGVSQSPRYKVAKRGQDVALRCDPISGHVSLFWYQQALGQGPEFLTYFQNEAQLDKSGLPSDRFFAERPEGSVSTLKIQRTQQEDSAVYLCASSLWAGLEQCFGPGTRLTVT.

The genes are TRBV7-9 and TRBJ2-7; D is possibly TRBD1 or TRBD2 (7 bases each). Germline CDR1 and CDR2: SEHNR and FQNEAQ (reference sequence). The CDR3 length is 18 residues. Trimming pared 5 bases from V and 4 bases from J, leaving 27 bases between. The CDR3 sequence is CASSPRIPIDREGYEQYF. CDR3 nucleotides: TGTGCCAGCAGCCCCCGAATCCCCATTGACAGGGAGGGGTACGAGCAGTACTTC.

The chain uses TRBV30 and TRBJ2-3; D gene unclear. V was cut by 0 bases and J by 0 bases, with 13 bases left in between. The CDR3 covers 16 residues. The germline V gene encodes CDR1 GTSNPN and CDR2 SVGIG (reference sequence). The CDR3 is CAWSVWASVSTDTQYF. CDR3 DNA sequence: TGTGCCTGGAGTGTATGGGCCAGCGTTAGCACAGATACGCAGTATTTT.

The sample holds many counts of this clonotype. V usage is TRBV5-6 and J usage is TRBJ1-1; D not certain. Germline V gene lookup returns CDR1 SGHDT and CDR2 YYEEEE. The CDR3 covers 13 residues. With 4 bases removed from V and 1 base from J, the gap between germline ends came to 8 bases. The CDR3 sequence: CASSQEWNTEAFF. CDR3 coding DNA: TGTGCCAGCAGCCAGGAGTGGAACACTGAAGCTTTCTTT. Full variable domain (remainder filled in from reference TRBV5-6 and TRBJ1-1): DAGVTQSPTHLIKTRGQQVTLRCSPKSGHDTVSWYQQALGQGPQFIFQYYEEEERQRGNFPDRFSGHQFPNYSSELNVNALLLGDSALYLCASSQEWNTEAFFGQGTRLTVV.

As concerns this clonotype: This likely traces to a read error, being one base from a far larger clone. The missing conserved phenylalanine or tryptophan at the end of this CDR3 makes a read error likely. V and J are TRBV6-5 and TRBJ2-7; D not resolved. Germline V lookup: CDR1 MNHEY, CDR2 SVGAGI. The CDR3 extends over 12 amino acids. Trimming shortened V by 8 bases and J by 0 bases, and 8 bases separated the two germline ends. CDR3 nucleotide sequence: TGTGCCAGCGGTCAAAGCTCCTACGAGCAGTACCTC. Its translation is CASGQSSYEQYL.

This clonotype was observed at least ten times. The chain joins TRBV7-2 to TRBJ1-2, with TRBD1 as a possible D gene (6 bases). With 4 bases removed from V and 4 bases from J, the gap between germline ends came to 13 bases. The CDR3 extends over 14 amino acids. The germline gives CDR1 SGHTA, CDR2 FQGNSA. CDR3 loop: CASSSARGAYGYTF. In DNA, the CDR3 is TGTGCCAGCAGCTCCGCCCGGGGGGCCTATGGCTACACCTTC.

The chain carries TRBV19 and TRBJ1-2; 7 bases agree with TRBD1. The CDR3 is made up of 14 amino acids. With 3 bases clipped from V and 4 bases from J, the junction kept 5 bases outside the gene matches. The germline V gene has CDR1 LNHDA and CDR2 SQIVND (reference sequence). CDR3 nucleotide sequence: TGTGCCAGTAGTATGCCCGGGACAGCCTATGGCTACACCTTC. Translated: CASSMPGTAYGYTF. Full variable domain (rest looked up from reference TRBV19 and TRBJ1-2): DGGITQSPKYLFRKEGQNVTLSCEQNLNHDAMYWYRQDPGQGLRLIYYSQIVNDFQKGDIAEGYSVSREKKESFPLTVTSAQKNPTAFYLCASSMPGTAYGYTFGSGTRLTVV.